This is a list of T cell receptor beta chains from one sample in a study of tumor-infiltrating lymphocytes in primary liver carcinoma. TCRdb analysed the multiplex PCR reads with MiXCR anew, one entry per CDR3 protein. This sample has 320,000 or so distinct CDR3 sequences; more than 55% occur once, and the top ten carry approximately 9%. The material sequenced was peripheral blood. These receptors came from a man aged 35 to 55 with primary liver carcinoma and hepatitis B virus infection. Each CDR3 is given with its conserved first and last residue. The D gene is left open where the match is weak. Where a row states a size, it is once, few, many or the class of an expanded clone; other rows omit it.

CDR3aa,CDR3nt,v_gene,j_gene,d_gene,abundance
CASSQGWTADTEAFF,TGTGCCAGCAGCCAAGGATGGACTGCGGACACTGAAGCTTTCTTT,TRBV14,TRBJ1-1,NA,NA
CASSQDGRSKGPETQYF,TGCGCCAGCAGCCAAGATGGAAGAAGTAAGGGGCCAGAGACCCAGTACTTC,TRBV4-3,TRBJ2-5,NA,NA
CASSFSRGVEKLFF,TGTGCCAGCAGCTTCTCCAGGGGCGTAGAAAAACTGTTTTTT,TRBV11-2,TRBJ1-4,NA,NA
CATIGDRATDTQYF,TGTGCCACAATTGGGGACAGGGCCACAGATACGCAGTATTTT,TRBV6-2/TRBV6-3,TRBJ2-3,TRBD1,NA
CASSQQRGGYNEQFF,TGTGCCAGCAGTCAGCAGCGGGGAGGTTACAATGAGCAGTTCTTC,TRBV6-6,TRBJ2-1,TRBD2,many
CSIPRAPGVPSTDTQYF,TGCAGCATCCCGAGGGCCCCGGGGGTGCCCAGCACAGATACGCAGTATTTT,TRBV29-1,TRBJ2-3,NA,NA
CATGQQGVGDQPQHF,TGTGCCACCGGCCAACAGGGGGTAGGGGATCAGCCCCAGCATTTT,TRBV24-1,TRBJ1-5,TRBD1,few
CASSSRDSTDTQYF,TGTGCCAGCAGCTCCCGGGACAGCACAGATACGCAGTATTTT,TRBV7-9,TRBJ2-3,NA,NA
CASNSERGRGNDEQFF,TGTGCCAGCAATTCCGAACGGGGTAGAGGCAACGATGAGCAGTTCTTC,TRBV28,TRBJ2-1,NA,NA
CSGQAGLREQFF,TGCAGCGGGCAGGCGGGATTACGGGAGCAGTTCTTC,TRBV29-1,TRBJ2-1,NA,many
CASSLELAVSYNEQFF,TGCGCCAGCAGCTTGGAGCTGGCGGTCTCCTACAATGAGCAGTTCTTC,TRBV5-1,TRBJ2-1,NA,NA
CASSLNGYVDEQFF,TGTGCCAGCAGCTTAAATGGTTACGTCGATGAGCAGTTCTTC,TRBV7-3,TRBJ2-1,NA,NA
CVSSRDQETQYF,TGTGTCAGCAGCCGGGACCAGGAGACCCAGTACTTC,TRBV6-6,TRBJ2-5,NA,few
CASRLGTYNTDTQYF,TGTGCCAGCAGATTAGGGACATATAACACAGATACGCAGTATTTT,TRBV6-5,TRBJ2-3,NA,NA
CSVGQTSGRPKEQFF,TGCAGCGTTGGGCAAACCAGCGGGAGACCCAAAGAGCAGTTCTTC,TRBV29-1,TRBJ2-1,TRBD2,NA
CAISESTVAYEKYF,TGTGCCATCAGCGAGTCGACGGTCGCCTACGAGAAGTACTTC,TRBV10-3,TRBJ2-7,NA,NA
CSVGLGWGMVTEAFF,TGCAGCGTTGGTCTAGGGTGGGGTATGGTCACTGAAGCTTTCTTT,TRBV29-1,TRBJ1-1,NA,NA
CASSPFGLAGDNEQFF,TGCGCCAGCAGCCCATTTGGACTAGCGGGAGATAATGAGCAGTTCTTC,TRBV5-1,TRBJ2-1,TRBD2,NA
CSVEGGGGEQYF,TGCAGCGTTGAGGGAGGGGGCGGCGAGCAGTACTTC,TRBV29-1,TRBJ2-7,NA,many
CASSSATGTGGTDTQYF,TGCGCCAGCAGCAGCGCTACCGGGACAGGGGGCACAGATACGCAGTATTTT,TRBV5-1,TRBJ2-3,TRBD1,NA
CDSSMGTETQYF,TGTGACAGCAGCATGGGTACAGAGACCCAGTACTTC,TRBV5-5,TRBJ2-5,NA,NA
CASSSGTLQETQYF,TGTGCCAGCAGTTCCGGGACCTTACAAGAGACCCAGTACTTC,TRBV13,TRBJ2-5,NA,NA
CSVVRQDLNYGYTF,TGCAGCGTTGTGAGGCAGGACCTTAACTATGGCTACACCTTC,TRBV29-1,TRBJ1-2,NA,many
CARSFGGSSYEQYF,TGTGCCAGGAGCTTTGGGGGTAGCTCCTACGAGCAGTATTTC,TRBV7-9,TRBJ2-7,NA,NA
CSAFDGVGTQYF,TGCAGCGCCTTCGACGGGGTCGGGACCCAGTACTTC,TRBV29-1,TRBJ2-5,NA,many
CASSVAGGEDEQFF,TGTGCCAGCAGCGTGGCAGGGGGCGAGGATGAGCAGTTCTTC,TRBV9,TRBJ2-1,TRBD1,few
CASSRTAYEQYF,TGTGCCAGCAGCCGGACTGCCTACGAGCAGTACTTC,TRBV7-9,TRBJ2-7,NA,few
CASSLSSRTDTQYF,TGTGCCAGCAGCTTGAGTTCGCGGACAGATACGCAGTATTTT,TRBV5-6,TRBJ2-3,NA,few
CSAKVFSSTGKLFF,TGCAGTGCGAAGGTGTTCTCAAGCACCGGGAAGCTGTTTTTT,TRBV20-1,TRBJ2-2,NA,NA